The sequence of this T cell receptor (beta chain) was determined in a study of graft-versus-host responses after intestinal transplantation. In the study overall: Transplantation in recipients was multivisceral, liver-intestinal, or isolated intestinal. Recipients were all induced with anti-thymocyte globulin, then given tacrolimus and steroids for roughly three years.

About this clone itself: Its antigen is unknown.

TCRdb's copy holds only in-frame clones and misses some; the assay was immunoSEQ multiplex PCR. The table includes around 130,000 clones, around 90% detected once. This CDR3 has 15 amino acids. CDR1 and CDR2 (germline): MNHNS, SASEGT. V was clipped by 6 bases and J by 5 bases; unmatched bases: 5. Study outcomes and limitations: Early post-transplant HvG declines were associated with peak circulating GvH clone levels. Some GvH clones were seen earlier in gut or blood, suggesting intestinal origin.

The chain recombines TRBV6-1 with TRBJ2-3; 13 positions agree with TRBD2. The receptor comes from a human donor who received an intestinal transplant. Sequencing used unstimulated CD4+ T cells sorted from spleen or lymph node cells, obtained before intestinal transplant. The CDR3 nucleotides read TGTGCCAGCAGAGCCGGGACTAGCGGGGAAGATACGCAGTATTTT. Protein: CASRAGTSGEDTQYF.